Presented here are 23 T cell receptor beta chains from one specimen sequenced in a study of cytotoxic CD8 clonotypes in ibrutinib-treated CLL. The assay was immunoSEQ multiplex PCR, and TCRdb's table has in-frame clones only and misses some. The table records 35,000 to 45,000 clones, approximately 48% of them present only once. The sample in question was PBMCs, obtained before ibrutinib treatment. All receptors derive from a human donor with chronic lymphocytic leukemia.

This clone appeared a few times. The chain uses TRBV19 and TRBJ2-1; the match to TRBD1 covers 8 bases. Germline CDR1 is LNHDA and CDR2 is SQIVND (reference sequence). This CDR3 region has 15 residues. J gave up 2 bases and V 0 bases, and 0 bases lay outside the gene matches. For the CDR3, the DNA is TGTGCCAGTAGTATAGAGGACAGGGCCTACAATGAGCAGTTCTTC. Translation gives CASSIEDRAYNEQFF.

The V gene is TRBV2, the J gene TRBJ2-2; weak D call: TRBD2 (5 bases). Germline CDR1 is SNHLY and CDR2 is FYNNEI. The CDR3 extends over 11 amino acids. Trimming removed 6 bases at V and 6 bases at J, with 5 bases between. CDR3 in DNA: TGTGCCAGCAGGGAGGCCGGGGAGCTGTTTTTT. Its protein is CASREAGELFF.

The genes are TRBV5-6 and TRBJ1-5; the match to TRBD1 covers 10 bases. The CDR3 is made up of 19 amino acids. Germline values: CDR1 SGHDT, CDR2 YYEEEE. J gave up 1 base and V 4 bases, and 14 bases lay outside the gene matches. The CDR3 spells CASSEGTGANLRSNQPQHF. In DNA, the CDR3 is TGTGCCAGCAGCGAAGGGACAGGGGCTAATTTGAGGAGCAATCAGCCCCAGCATTTT.

About this clone: The junction shows a germline mismatch at one end, possibly a read error. The chain combines TRBV7-7 with TRBJ2-3; perhaps TRBD2 as D (6 bases). The CDR3 covers 15 residues. The V gene's germline CDR1 is SSHAT and CDR2 FNYEAQ (reference sequence). CDR3 region: CASSLVGGGTDTQYF. DNA for the CDR3: TGTGCTAGCAGCTTAGTCGGGGGTGGCACAGATACGCAGTATTTT. Supplemented by reference TRBV7-7 and TRBJ2-3, the full variable domain reads GAGVSQSPRYKVTKRGQDVTLRCDPISSHATLYWYQQALGQGPEFLTYFNYEAQPDKSGLPSDRFSAERPEGSISTLTIQRTEQRDSAMYRCASSLVGGGTDTQYFGPGTRLTVL.

The V gene is TRBV7-9, the J gene TRBJ2-5; D is perhaps TRBD2 (5 bases). Trimming took off 5 bases at V and 4 bases at J, with 14 bases between the two ends. Germline-derived CDR1 and CDR2 are SEHNR and FQNEAQ (reference sequence). The CDR3 sequence is 14 residues long. The CDR3 nucleotides read TGTGCCAGCAGCCGGGAAGGACGCGGAGAGACCCAGTACTTC. This sequence encodes CASSREGRGETQYF.

The CDR3 nucleotides read TGTGCCAGCAGCTTGGCGGACAGGCTGAACACTGAAGCTTTCTTT. Encoded protein: CASSLADRLNTEAFF. The gene calls are TRBV5-6 and TRBJ1-1, with TRBD1 matching over 7 bases. The CDR3 runs 15 residues. V gave up 0 bases and J gave up 0 bases; unmatched junction bases: 2. Germline V gene lookup returns CDR1 SGHDT and CDR2 YYEEEE. The whole variable domain, filled in from reference TRBV5-6 and TRBJ1-1, reads DAGVTQSPTHLIKTRGQQVTLRCSPKSGHDTVSWYQQALGQGPQFIFQYYEEEERQRGNFPDRFSGHQFPNYSSELNVNALLLGDSALYLCASSLADRLNTEAFFGQGTRLTVV.

The chain uses TRBV6-1 and TRBJ1-2; D remains ambiguous. This CDR3 is 14 amino acids long. Trimming cost V 6 bases and J 1 base, with 12 bases left between them. Looked up from germline, CDR1 is MNHNS and CDR2 is SASEGT. The CDR3 loop reads CASSVRHSNYGYTF. Here the CDR3 DNA reads TGTGCCAGCAGCGTGAGACACAGTAACTATGGCTACACCTTC.

This clone was recorded a few times. The chain carries TRBV7-9 and TRBJ1-4, with TRBD1 identical over 7 bases. The V gene's germline CDR1 is SEHNR and CDR2 FQNEAQ (reference sequence). The CDR3 has 14 residues. V was clipped by 5 bases and J by 8 bases; unmatched bases: 8. This CDR3 is CASSEGARDEKLFF. CDR3 DNA: TGTGCCAGCAGCGAGGGGGCGCGGGACGAAAAACTGTTTTTT.

This clone was detected only once. This rearrangement joins TRBV28 to TRBJ1-4; a possible D gene is TRBD1 (6 bases). The germline gives CDR1 MDHEN, CDR2 SYDVKM. V dropped 5 bases and J dropped 2 bases, with 15 bases sitting between them. There are 16 residues in the CDR3. Written as DNA, the CDR3 is TGTGCCAGCAGTCGCATTACAGGGTTTACTAATGAAAAACTGTTTTTT. The encoded protein is CASSRITGFTNEKLFF.

The chain uses TRBV5-1 and TRBJ2-2; TRBD1 matches at 8 bases. The germline V gene encodes CDR1 SGHRS and CDR2 YFSETQ. The CDR3 consists of 16 residues. With V trimmed by 3 bases and J by 0 bases, 4 bases remained unmatched. The CDR3 DNA follows: TGCGCCAGCAGCTGGACAGGGAACGCGAACACCGGGGAGCTGTTTTTT. Translation: CASSWTGNANTGELFF. The variable domain in full, with the rest retrieved from reference TRBV5-1 and TRBJ2-2, is KAGVTQTPRYLIKTRGQQVTLSCSPISGHRSVSWYQQTPGQGLQFLFEYFSETQRNKGNFPGRFSGRQFSNSRSEMNVSTLELGDSALYLCASSWTGNANTGELFFGEGSRLTVL.

The chain links TRBV9 to TRBJ2-6; D gene uncertain. Trimming left V 4 bases short and J 0 bases short, with 11 bases between. This CDR3 contains 16 residues. In germline, CDR1 is SGDLS, CDR2 YYNGEE. The CDR3 nucleotides are TGTGCCAGCAGCCCGACTTGGATCTCTGGGGCCAACGTCCTGACTTTC. Its protein product is CASSPTWISGANVLTF.

This clone qualifies as medium-sized (0.01 to 0.1%). The chain combines TRBV5-8 with TRBJ2-7; D remains unclear. V was pared by 2 bases and J by 6 bases, with 9 bases between. Germline values: CDR1 SGHTS, CDR2 YDEGEE. The CDR3 loop spans 12 amino acids. CDR3 sequence (DNA): TGTGCCAGCAGCTTAAGGGTAGGCGAGCAGTACTTC. It specifies CASSLRVGEQYF. Looking up the rest from reference TRBV5-8 and TRBJ2-7 gives the full variable domain: EAGVTQSPTHLIKTRGQQATLRCSPISGHTSVYWYQQALGLGLQFLLWYDEGEERNRGNFPPRFSGRQFPNYSSELNVNALELEDSALYLCASSLRVGEQYFGPGTRLTVT.

The V and J genes are TRBV5-1 and TRBJ2-3, with D possibly matching TRBD2 (6 bases). The CDR3 extends over 14 amino acids. Germline loops: CDR1 SGHRS, CDR2 YFSETQ. Trimming shortened V by 4 bases and J by 5 bases, and 14 bases separated the two germline ends. In DNA, the CDR3 is TGCGCCAGCAGCGCACTGGGGGGTCGAGATACGCAGTATTTT. It yields the protein CASSALGGRDTQYF.

This sequence joins TRBV7-8 and TRBJ2-6; D ambiguous. Germline CDR1 is SGHVS and CDR2 is FQNEAQ. The CDR3 spans 14 residues. V was pared by 5 bases and J by 2 bases, with 7 bases between. CDR3 DNA sequence: TGTGCCAGCAGCCGGGCTACTGGGGCCAACGTCCTGACTTTC. Its translation: CASSRATGANVLTF.

The sample holds one count of this clone. The chain uses TRBV5-1 and TRBJ2-7, with TRBD1 matching over 8 bases. The CDR3 extends over 16 amino acids. Trimming removed 4 bases from V and 0 bases from J; junction bases left unmatched: 9. Germline assignment: CDR1 SGHRS and CDR2 YFSETQ. In nucleotides, the CDR3 is TGCGCCAGCAGCCCTCAGGACAGGGCCGACTCCTACGAGCAGTACTTC. Its translation: CASSPQDRADSYEQYF.

The genes are TRBV7-2 and TRBJ2-3; 9 nucleotides match TRBD2. V was pared by 2 bases and J by 4 bases, with 4 bases of the junction left unmatched. CDR1 is SGHTA and CDR2 is FQGNSA in the germline V gene. This CDR3 region has 15 residues. The CDR3 spells CASSLQAGGPDTQYF. CDR3 coding DNA: TGTGCCAGCAGCTTACAAGCGGGGGGCCCAGATACGCAGTATTTT.

Only a few counts were recorded for this clone. V gene TRBV6-5 combines with J gene TRBJ1-2; maybe TRBD1 (6 bases). Trimming stripped 0 bases from V and 8 bases from J, with 13 bases between. Germline CDR1 reads MNHEY; CDR2 reads SVGAGI. The CDR3 is made up of 14 amino acids. Here the CDR3 DNA reads TGTGCCAGCAGTTACTCGTGGGACAACATGGGCTACACCTTC. It is translated as CASSYSWDNMGYTF.

The chain joins TRBV6-4 to TRBJ2-4; D possibly uses TRBD1 or TRBD2 (5 bases each). V lost 6 bases, J lost 13 bases, and 19 bases lay in between. The length of the CDR3 is 13 residues. Germline V gene lookup returns CDR1 MRHNA and CDR2 SNTAGT. CDR3 in DNA: TGTGCCAGCAGACCACCTCTTTGGGGGTCCCAGTACTTC. Its translation is CASRPPLWGSQYF.

CDR3 amino acids: CASSYDRDSLSYGYTF. The CDR3 nucleotides read TGTGCCAGCAGTTATGACCGGGACAGCTTATCCTATGGCTACACCTTC. The V gene is TRBV7-8, the J gene TRBJ1-2; 7 bases are a match to TRBD1. V lost 6 bases and J lost 4; bases outside the gene matches: 14. Germline assignment: CDR1 SGHVS and CDR2 FQNEAQ. The CDR3 runs to 16 residues.

This chain connects TRBV2 to TRBJ2-1; 12 bases agree with TRBD2. Trimming removed 7 bases from V and 4 bases from J; junction bases left unmatched: 8. The CDR3 runs to 16 residues. CDR1 is SNHLY and CDR2 is FYNNEI in the germline V gene. This CDR3 is CASTPRLAGGYNEQFF. The CDR3 bases are TGTGCCAGCACCCCCCGGCTAGCGGGGGGGTACAATGAGCAGTTCTTC.

This clone showed up just once. The chain carries TRBV7-8 and TRBJ2-5; 8 bases map to TRBD2. This CDR3 comprises 16 residues. Trimming removed 1 base from V and 9 bases from J; junction bases left unmatched: 13. Germline CDR1 is SGHVS and CDR2 is FQNEAQ. The CDR3 nucleotides are TGTGCCAGCAGCTTAGGGCCAGCGGGGGACCATAGGGCCCAGTACTTC. Residues: CASSLGPAGDHRAQYF.

V usage is TRBV14 and J usage is TRBJ2-7; 8 bases line up with TRBD2. Per germline, CDR1 SGHDN and CDR2 FVKESK. V dropped 4 bases and J dropped 7; count of bases not matched to a gene: 0. The CDR3 loop spans 11 amino acids. The chain's CDR3 is CASSLAGEQYF. CDR3 nucleotides: TGTGCCAGCAGCCTAGCGGGGGAGCAGTACTTC.

This clone was seen a handful of times. The rearrangement uses TRBV11-1 and TRBJ1-4; 10 nucleotides agree with TRBD1. From germline, CDR1 is SGHAT and CDR2 FQDESV (reference sequence). With 6 bases clipped from V and 8 bases from J, the junction kept 9 bases outside the gene matches. This CDR3 contains 15 residues. In DNA, the CDR3 is TGTGCCAGCAGTACCGGACAGGGGGTGAAGGAAAAACTGTTTTTT. This gives the protein CASSTGQGVKEKLFF.